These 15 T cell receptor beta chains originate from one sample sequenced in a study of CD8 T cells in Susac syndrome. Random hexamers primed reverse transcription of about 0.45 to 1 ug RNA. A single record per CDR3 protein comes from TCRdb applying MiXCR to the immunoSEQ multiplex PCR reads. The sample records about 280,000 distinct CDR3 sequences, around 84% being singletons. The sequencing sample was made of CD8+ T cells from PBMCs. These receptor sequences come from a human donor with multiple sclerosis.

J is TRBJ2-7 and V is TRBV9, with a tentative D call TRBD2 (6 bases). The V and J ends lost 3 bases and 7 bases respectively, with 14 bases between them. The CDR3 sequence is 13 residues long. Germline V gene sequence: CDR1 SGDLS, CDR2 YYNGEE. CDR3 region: CASSDTTSHEQYF. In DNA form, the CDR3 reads TGTGCCAGCAGCGATACGACTAGTCATGAGCAGTACTTC. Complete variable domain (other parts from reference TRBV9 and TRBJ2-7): DSGVTQTPKHLITATGQRVTLRCSPRSGDLSVYWYQQSLDQGLQFLIQYYNGEERAKGNILERFSAQQFPDLHSELNLSSLELGDSALYFCASSDTTSHEQYFGPGTRLTVT.

The CDR3 spells CSARALPGLAGLVDTQYF. In nucleotides, the CDR3 is TGCAGTGCTAGAGCCCTACCGGGACTAGCGGGACTTGTAGATACGCAGTATTTT. V usage is TRBV20-1 and J usage is TRBJ2-3; 13 bases match TRBD2. Germline V lookup: CDR1 DFQATT, CDR2 SNEGSKA (reference sequence). This CDR3 spans 18 amino acids. Trimming took 1 base from V and 5 from J; bases not matched to a gene: 12.

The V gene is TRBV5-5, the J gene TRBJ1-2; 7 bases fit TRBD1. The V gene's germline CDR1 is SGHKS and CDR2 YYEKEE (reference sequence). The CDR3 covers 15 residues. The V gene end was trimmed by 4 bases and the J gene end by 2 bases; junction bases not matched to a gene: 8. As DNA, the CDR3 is TGTGCCAGCAGCGTCCGGGACAGCTACAACTATGGCTACACCTTC. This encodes CASSVRDSYNYGYTF.

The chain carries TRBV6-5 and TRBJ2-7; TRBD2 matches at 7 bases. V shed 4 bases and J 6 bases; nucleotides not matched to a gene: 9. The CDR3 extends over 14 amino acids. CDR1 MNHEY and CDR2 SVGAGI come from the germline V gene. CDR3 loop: CASSFRGRSSEQYF. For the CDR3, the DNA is TGTGCCAGCAGTTTCCGCGGGAGATCGTCCGAGCAGTACTTC.

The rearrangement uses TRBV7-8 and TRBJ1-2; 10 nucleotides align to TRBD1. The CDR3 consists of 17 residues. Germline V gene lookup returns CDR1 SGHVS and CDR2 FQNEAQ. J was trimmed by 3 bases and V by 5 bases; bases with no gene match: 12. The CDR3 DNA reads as TGTGCCAGCAGCCCCTCCCCCGACAGGGGGCCTGACTATGGCTACACCTTC. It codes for CASSPSPDRGPDYGYTF. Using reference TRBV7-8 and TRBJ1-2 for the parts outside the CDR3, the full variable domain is GAGVSQSPRYKVAKRGQDVALRCDPISGHVSLFWYQQALGQGPEFLTYFQNEAQLDKSGLPSDRFFAERPEGSVSTLKIQRTQQEDSAVYLCASSPSPDRGPDYGYTFGSGTRLTVV.

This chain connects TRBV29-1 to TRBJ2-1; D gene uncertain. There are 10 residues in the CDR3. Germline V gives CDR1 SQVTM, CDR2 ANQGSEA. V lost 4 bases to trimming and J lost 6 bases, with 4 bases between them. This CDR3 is CSVVINEQFF. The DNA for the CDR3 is TGCAGCGTTGTGATCAATGAGCAGTTCTTC.

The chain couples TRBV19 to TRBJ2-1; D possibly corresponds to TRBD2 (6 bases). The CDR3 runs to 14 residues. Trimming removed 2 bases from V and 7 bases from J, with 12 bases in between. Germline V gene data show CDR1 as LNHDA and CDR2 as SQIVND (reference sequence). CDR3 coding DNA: TGTGCCAGTAGTATACGGGCGGGAAGAAATGAGCAGTTCTTC. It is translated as CASSIRAGRNEQFF.

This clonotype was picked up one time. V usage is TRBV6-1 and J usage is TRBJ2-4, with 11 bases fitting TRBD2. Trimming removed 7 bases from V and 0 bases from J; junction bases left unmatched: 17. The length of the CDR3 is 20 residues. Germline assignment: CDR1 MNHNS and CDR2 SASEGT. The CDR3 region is CASIRDRGIAGGLAKNIQYF. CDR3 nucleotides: TGTGCCAGCATACGGGACCGGGGGATAGCGGGAGGGCTAGCCAAAAACATTCAGTACTTC.

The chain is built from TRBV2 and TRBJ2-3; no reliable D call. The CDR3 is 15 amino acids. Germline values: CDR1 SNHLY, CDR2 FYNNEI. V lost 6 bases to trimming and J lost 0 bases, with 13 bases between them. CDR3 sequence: CASSRAISSTDTQYF. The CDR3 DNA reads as TGTGCCAGCAGCAGAGCCATCTCTAGCACAGATACGCAGTATTTT.

Here the CDR3 reads CASSRTLAYTDTQYF. Here the CDR3 DNA reads TGTGCCAGCAGCCGAACCTTAGCGTACACAGATACGCAGTATTTT. The chain recombines TRBV28 with TRBJ2-3, with D perhaps TRBD2 (5 bases). The CDR3 loop spans 15 amino acids. Between the trimmed V and J ends, which lost 6 bases and 2 bases, there was a span of 15 bases. Germline assignment: CDR1 MDHEN and CDR2 SYDVKM.

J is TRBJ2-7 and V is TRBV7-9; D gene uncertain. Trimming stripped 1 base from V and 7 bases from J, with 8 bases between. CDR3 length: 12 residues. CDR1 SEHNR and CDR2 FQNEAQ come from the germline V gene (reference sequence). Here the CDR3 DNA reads TGTGCCAGCAGCTTAGGTCTTTCAGAGCAGTACTTC. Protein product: CASSLGLSEQYF.

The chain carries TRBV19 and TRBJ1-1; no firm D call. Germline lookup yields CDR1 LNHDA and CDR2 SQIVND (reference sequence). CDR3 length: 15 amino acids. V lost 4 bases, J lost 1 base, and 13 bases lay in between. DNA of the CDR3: TGTGCCAGTAGTAGGGTAACGGTTCCGAACACTGAAGCTTTCTTT. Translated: CASSRVTVPNTEAFF.

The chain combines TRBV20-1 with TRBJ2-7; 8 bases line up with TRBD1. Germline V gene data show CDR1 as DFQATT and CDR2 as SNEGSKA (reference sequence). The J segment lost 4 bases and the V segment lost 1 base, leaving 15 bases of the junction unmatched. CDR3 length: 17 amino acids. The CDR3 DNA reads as TGCAGTGCTAGAGGTGTCCCCTCGACAGGGGATAGATACGAGCAGTACTTC. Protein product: CSARGVPSTGDRYEQYF.

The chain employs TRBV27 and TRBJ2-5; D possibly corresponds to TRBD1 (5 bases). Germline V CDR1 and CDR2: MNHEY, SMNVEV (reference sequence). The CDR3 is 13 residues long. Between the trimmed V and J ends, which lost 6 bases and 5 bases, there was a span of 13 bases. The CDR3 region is CASSFLGAETQYF. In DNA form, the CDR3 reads TGTGCCAGCAGCTTCCTAGGGGCGGAGACCCAGTACTTC.

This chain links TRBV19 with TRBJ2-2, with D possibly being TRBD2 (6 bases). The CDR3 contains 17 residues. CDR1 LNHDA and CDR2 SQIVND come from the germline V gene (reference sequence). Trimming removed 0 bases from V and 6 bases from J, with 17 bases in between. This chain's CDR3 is CASSIEDSGVEPGELFF. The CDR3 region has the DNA TGTGCCAGTAGTATAGAGGACTCGGGGGTAGAGCCCGGGGAGCTGTTTTTT.